One and the same sample provided the 2 T cell receptor beta chains below, sequenced in a study of shared clonotypes between healthy human individuals (dated by TCRdb to 2020 to 2022). Library construction relied on the immunoSEQ multiplex PCR assay. TCRdb carries this immuneACCESS record with in-frame sequences only. Its versions omit some clonotypes, under half of them owing to an unresolved V gene in the studies checked, with the rest unexplained. The sample yields 2 million to 2.5 million clones; about 92% were counted once. Clones ranked in the top ten supply more than 1.5% of the sample. CD8 naive samples consisted of CD45RO-negative cells that were positively selected for CCR7, yielding a CD45RA+CCR7+ population without TemRA cells. Sequencing was carried out using naive CD8+ T cells from PBMCs. The meaning of the sample's cell subset or site label: CD45RA+CCR7+. The receptor source for this set is a young man in good health. Some clones in this sample may be carry-over from other donors' samples.

This chain uses TRBV11-2 with TRBJ2-7; TRBD1 matches 9 bases. Looked up from germline, CDR1 is SGHAT and CDR2 is FQNNGV. The ends lost 1 base at V and 5 bases at J; junction bases unmatched: 9. CDR3 length: 16 residues. In DNA, the CDR3 is TGTGCCAGCAGCTTAGGGCCCGGGACAGGGTTCCACGAGCAGTACTTC. Protein product: CASSLGPGTGFHEQYF.

This chain connects TRBV7-9 to TRBJ2-5; D call uncertain. Germline-derived CDR1 and CDR2 are SEHNR and FQNEAQ (reference sequence). V gave up 0 bases and J gave up 4 bases, with 6 bases separating them. This CDR3 is built from 13 residues. CDR3 amino acids: CASSLAIGETQYF. CDR3 DNA sequence: TGTGCCAGCAGCTTAGCCATCGGAGAGACCCAGTACTTC.